This TCR beta chain was recovered during a study of beta chain features in type 1 diabetes. Study findings and constraints: Significant though moderate, a shortening of TCRB CDR3s appeared in all four CD4+ subsets of Type 1 diabetes patients.

Based on CD45RO/CCR7/CD25/CD127/CD95/CD27, CD4+ regulatory, stem cell-like memory, naive and central memory cells were sorted. As to this clone: Its antigen remains unknown.

With 7 bases removed from V and 8 bases from J, the gap between germline ends came to 17 bases. The CDR3 has 13 residues. Looked up from germline, CDR1 is ENHRY and CDR2 is SYGVKD. Every isolated RNA sample was fully reverse transcribed, so sequencing captured expressed TCRB transcripts. The data were produced by immunoSEQ multiplex PCR, yet TCRdb's version contains in-frame clones alone and is incomplete. Among about 53,000 clones listed, just under 65% were seen once. The source of this sequence is a woman aged 25 to 39 with type 1 diabetes. The chain couples TRBV10-3 to TRBJ1-2; a possible D gene is TRBD1 (6 bases). Sequencing was done on a sample of stem cell memory CD4+ T cells from blood. CDR3 region: CAITGLTGHGYTF. CDR3 sequence (DNA): TGTGCCATCACGGGTCTGACAGGTCACGGCTACACCTTC.